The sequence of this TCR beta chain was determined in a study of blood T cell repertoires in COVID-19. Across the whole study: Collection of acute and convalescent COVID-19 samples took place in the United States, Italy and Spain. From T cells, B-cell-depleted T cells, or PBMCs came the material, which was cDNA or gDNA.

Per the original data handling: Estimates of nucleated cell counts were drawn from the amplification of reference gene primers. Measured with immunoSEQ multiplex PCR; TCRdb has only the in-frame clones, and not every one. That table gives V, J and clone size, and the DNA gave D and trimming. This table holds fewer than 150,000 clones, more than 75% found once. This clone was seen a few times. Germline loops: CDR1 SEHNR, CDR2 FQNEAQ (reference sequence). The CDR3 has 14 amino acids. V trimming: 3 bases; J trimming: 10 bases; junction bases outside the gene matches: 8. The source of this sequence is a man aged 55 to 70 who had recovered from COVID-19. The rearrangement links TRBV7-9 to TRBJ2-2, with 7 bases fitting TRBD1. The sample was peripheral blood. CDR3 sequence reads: CASSFQAGQAELFF. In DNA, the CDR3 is TGTGCCAGCAGCTTTCAAGCTGGACAGGCGGAGCTGTTTTTT.